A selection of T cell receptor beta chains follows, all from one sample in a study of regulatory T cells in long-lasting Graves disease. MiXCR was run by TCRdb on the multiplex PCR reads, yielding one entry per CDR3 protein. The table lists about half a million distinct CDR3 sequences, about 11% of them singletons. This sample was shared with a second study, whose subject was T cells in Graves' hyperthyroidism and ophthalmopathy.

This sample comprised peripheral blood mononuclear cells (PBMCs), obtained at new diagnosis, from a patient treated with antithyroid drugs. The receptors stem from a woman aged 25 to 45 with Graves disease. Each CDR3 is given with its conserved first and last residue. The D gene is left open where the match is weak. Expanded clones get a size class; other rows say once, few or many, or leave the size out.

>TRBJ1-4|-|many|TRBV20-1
CSARGGDEKLFF
TGCAGTGCTAGAGGAGGAGATGAAAAACTGTTTTTT
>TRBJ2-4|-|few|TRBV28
CASSLTQDRNIQYF
TGTGCCAGCAGTCTCACCCAGGACAGAAACATTCAGTACTTC
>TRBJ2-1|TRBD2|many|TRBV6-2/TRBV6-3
CASTGTSGRPTYNEQFF
TGTGCCAGCACCGGGACTAGCGGGAGACCTACCTACAATGAGCAGTTCTTC
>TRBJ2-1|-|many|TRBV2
CASSERPAELYNEQFF
TGTGCCAGCAGTGAGCGCCCAGCGGAGCTCTACAATGAGCAGTTCTTC
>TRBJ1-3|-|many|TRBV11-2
CASTSRTGPGNTIYF
TGTGCCAGCACCTCTAGAACGGGCCCTGGAAACACCATATATTTT
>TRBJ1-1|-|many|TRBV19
CASSIGGNMNTEAFF
TGTGCCAGTAGTATTGGGGGAAACATGAACACTGAAGCTTTCTTT
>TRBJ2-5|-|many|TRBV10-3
CAISESRTGGETQYF
TGTGCCATCAGTGAGTCGAGGACCGGGGGAGAGACCCAGTACTTC
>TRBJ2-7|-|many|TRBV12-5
CASGFGSYEQYF
TGTGCTAGTGGTTTTGGCAGCTACGAGCAGTACTTC
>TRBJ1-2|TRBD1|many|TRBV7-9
CASSAVTGGGYGYTF
TGTGCCAGCAGCGCCGTGACAGGGGGCGGCTATGGCTACACCTTC
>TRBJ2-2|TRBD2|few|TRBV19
CASRGTSGLNTGELFF
TGTGCCAGTAGGGGGACTAGCGGTCTTAACACCGGGGAGCTGTTTTTT
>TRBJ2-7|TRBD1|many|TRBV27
CASSPYLGQGGEQYF
TGTGCCAGCAGTCCCTACCTGGGACAGGGAGGCGAGCAGTACTTC
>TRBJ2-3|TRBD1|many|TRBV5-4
CASSFGQGLDTQYF
TGTGCCAGCAGCTTCGGACAGGGCTTGGATACGCAGTATTTT
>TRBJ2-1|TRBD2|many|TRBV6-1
CASSERRTSGSNEQFF
TGTGCCAGCAGTGAAAGAAGGACTAGCGGGAGTAATGAGCAGTTCTTC
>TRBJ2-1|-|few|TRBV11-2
CASRHWTVNEQFF
TGTGCCAGCAGACATTGGACTGTCAATGAGCAGTTCTTC
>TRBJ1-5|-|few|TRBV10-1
CASSESSHGQKNQPQHF
TGCGCCAGCAGTGAGTCGAGCCACGGACAGAAAAATCAGCCCCAGCATTTT
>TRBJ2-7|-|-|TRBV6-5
CASSYGTSHEQYF
TGTGCCAGCAGTTACGGAACTAGTCACGAGCAGTACTTC
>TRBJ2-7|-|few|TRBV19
CASSRGLSTYEQYF
TGTGCCAGTAGTAGGGGACTGTCAACCTACGAGCAGTACTTC
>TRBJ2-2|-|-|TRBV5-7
CASSYYRNTGELFF
TGTGCCAGCAGTTACTACAGGAACACCGGGGAGCTGTTTTTT
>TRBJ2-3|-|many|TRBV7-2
CASSRTAGTDTQYF
TGTGCCAGCAGCCGGACTGCTGGCACAGATACGCAGTATTTT
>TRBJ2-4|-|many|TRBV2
CASLPESGFGNWEYF
TGTGCCAGCCTCCCCGAGTCTGGGTTCGGCAATTGGGAGTACTTC
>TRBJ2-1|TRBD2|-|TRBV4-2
CASSQGFDGLGRADEQFF
TGTGCCAGCAGCCAGGGCTTCGACGGCCTTGGGAGGGCCGATGAGCAGTTCTTC
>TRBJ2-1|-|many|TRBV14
CASSQGTGNIYNEQFF
TGTGCCAGCAGCCAAGGGACGGGAAATATCTACAATGAGCAGTTCTTC
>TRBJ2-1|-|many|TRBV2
CASKAGSLPYNEQFF
TGTGCCAGCAAGGCGGGATCCCTCCCCTACAATGAGCAGTTCTTC
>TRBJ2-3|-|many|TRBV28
CASLPAGAGAGPDTQYF
TGTGCCAGCCTCCCGGCGGGGGCGGGAGCCGGACCCGATACGCAGTATTTT
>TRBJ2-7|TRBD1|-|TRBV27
CASSFRGGTGEQYF
TGTGCCAGCAGTTTTCGAGGGGGCACGGGCGAGCAGTACTTC
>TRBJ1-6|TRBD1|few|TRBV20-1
CSAKDRTSSPLHF
TGCAGTGCTAAGGACAGGACAAGCTCACCCCTCCACTTT
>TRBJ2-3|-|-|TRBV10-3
CAISEWGTDTQYF
TGTGCCATCAGTGAATGGGGGACAGATACGCAGTATTTT
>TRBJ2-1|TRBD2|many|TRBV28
CASSLWPSGKNNEQFF
TGTGCCAGCAGTTTATGGCCTAGCGGGAAAAACAATGAGCAGTTCTTC
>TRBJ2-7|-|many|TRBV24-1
CATSDPRSPTNEQYF
TGTGCCACCAGTGATCCCCGGAGCCCGACCAACGAGCAGTACTTC
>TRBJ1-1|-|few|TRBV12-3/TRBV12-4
CASSNILNTEAFF
TGTGCCAGCAGTAACATACTGAACACTGAAGCTTTCTTT
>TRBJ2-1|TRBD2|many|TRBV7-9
CASSLGVGGNEQFF
TGTGCCAGCAGCTTAGGCGTGGGAGGGAATGAGCAGTTCTTC
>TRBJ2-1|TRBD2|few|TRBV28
CASSGRASSYNEQFF
TGTGCCAGCAGTGGGAGGGCAAGCTCCTACAATGAGCAGTTCTTC
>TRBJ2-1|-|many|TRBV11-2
CASSHLVNEQFF
TGTGCCAGCAGCCATCTAGTAAATGAGCAGTTCTTC
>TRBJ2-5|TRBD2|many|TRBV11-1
CASSLGSAGVETQYF
TGTGCCAGCAGCTTAGGCTCAGCGGGAGTAGAGACCCAGTACTTC
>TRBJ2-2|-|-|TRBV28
CASSLFGELFF
TGTGCCAGCAGTTTATTCGGGGAGCTGTTTTTT
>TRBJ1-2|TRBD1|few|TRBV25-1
CASRAGTGLPNYGYTF
TGTGCCAGCAGAGCCGGGACAGGTCTCCCCAACTATGGCTACACCTTC
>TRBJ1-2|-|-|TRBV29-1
CSVHQDGDRGGYTF
TGCAGCGTTCACCAGGATGGGGATCGGGGTGGCTACACCTTC
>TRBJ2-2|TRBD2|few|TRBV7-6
CASSFGTSGTGELFF
TGTGCCAGCAGCTTCGGGACTAGCGGCACCGGGGAGCTGTTTTTT
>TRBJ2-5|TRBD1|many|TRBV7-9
CASSPWTGKETQYF
TGTGCCAGCAGCCCTTGGACAGGGAAAGAGACCCAGTACTTC